Each of the 30 T cell receptor beta chains below was sequenced from the same sample in a study of shared clonotypes between healthy human individuals (dated by TCRdb to the early 2020s). Library creation used the immunoSEQ multiplex PCR assay. The clones in this table, taken by TCRdb from immuneACCESS, are in-frame only. Not every clone is retained; where verified, under half of the shortfall comes from an unresolved V gene, and the cause of the rest is unknown. Counted in this sample were millions of clones; over 85% of them appeared once. Of the sample, approximately 0.13% falls within the top ten clones. The material sequenced was naive CD4+ T cells sorted from blood. According to the study, the label for this sample's cell subset or site signals: CD45RA+ positively selected. Every receptor here comes from a man aged 18-30 years in good health.

On this clone: Within the sample, other DNA sequences also encode this same CDR3. The chain links TRBV9 to TRBJ2-7, with TRBD1 identical over 7 bases. In germline, CDR1 is SGDLS, CDR2 YYNGEE. V gave up 2 bases and J gave up 2 bases; unmatched junction bases: 1. This CDR3 region has 13 residues. The CDR3 coding sequence is TGTGCCAGCAGCGTGGGACAGACCTACGAGCAGTACTTC. Amino acids: CASSVGQTYEQYF.

This clone was counted once. CDR3 region: CASSLEWQGTYEQYF. The DNA of the CDR3 is TGTGCCAGCAGCTTAGAATGGCAGGGGACCTACGAGCAGTACTTC. This sequence joins TRBV11-2 and TRBJ2-7; D possibly corresponds to TRBD1 (6 bases). CDR1 is SGHAT, CDR2 FQNNGV, per germline. V was shortened by 0 bases and J by 2 bases, with 11 bases between the two germline ends. CDR3 length: 15 residues.

The V gene is TRBV30, the J gene TRBJ2-7; maybe TRBD1 (5 bases). CDR1 is GTSNPN and CDR2 is SVGIG in the germline V gene (reference sequence). This CDR3 spans 14 amino acids. The V gene lost 3 bases and the J gene lost 3 bases, with 15 bases spanning the gap. The CDR3 protein is CAWREGAGVYEQYF. CDR3 bases: TGTGCCTGGAGAGAAGGGGCAGGCGTCTACGAGCAGTACTTC.

The gene calls are TRBV4-1 and TRBJ1-5; D perhaps matches TRBD1 (5 bases). The V end was cut by 0 bases, the J end by 6 bases, with 6 bases between. The CDR3 covers 13 residues. Germline assignment: CDR1 MGHRA and CDR2 YSYEKL. The DNA for the CDR3 is TGCGCCAGCAGCCAAGAAGGGGTTCAGCCCCAGCATTTT. Its translation is CASSQEGVQPQHF.

The gene calls are TRBV6-5 and TRBJ2-1; 7 positions agree with TRBD2. Trimming cost V 4 bases and J 10 bases; bases outside gene matches: 7. The CDR3 is made up of 13 amino acids. Germline-derived CDR1 and CDR2 are MNHEY and SVGAGI. CDR3 nucleotides: TGTGCCAGCAGTTCCCTTAGCGGGCAGGAGCAGTTCTTC. This translates into CASSSLSGQEQFF.

The rearrangement uses TRBV15 and TRBJ2-6, with unresolved D. The CDR3 spans 18 residues. The germline CDR1 and CDR2 sequences are LNHNV and YYDKDF (reference sequence). Trimming pared 5 bases from V and 0 bases from J, leaving 17 bases between. CDR3 sequence (DNA): TGTGCCACCAGCGGATCCCTAGGGCTGGCCTCTGGGGCCAACGTCCTGACTTTC. This codes for CATSGSLGLASGANVLTF.

The chain employs TRBV5-1 and TRBJ2-1; D call uncertain. CDR1 is SGHRS, CDR2 YFSETQ, per germline. V lost 6 bases, J lost 4 bases, and 20 bases lay in between. The CDR3 runs 16 residues. The CDR3 DNA reads TGCGCCAGCACCATAGTAGCAACAGTTGGATACAATGAGCAGTTCTTC. Its protein product is CASTIVATVGYNEQFF.

V and J are TRBV4-1 and TRBJ2-5; D is possibly TRBD1 (5 bases). The CDR3 sequence is 14 residues long. The germline CDR1 and CDR2 sequences are MGHRA and YSYEKL. V lost 2 bases and J lost 5, with 12 bases in between. The CDR3: CASSQLQERETQYF. CDR3 DNA: TGCGCCAGCAGCCAATTACAGGAACGGGAGACCCAGTACTTC.

This chain connects TRBV6-1 to TRBJ2-2, with a possible D match to TRBD1 (5 bases). The CDR3 has 14 residues. Trimming removed 8 bases at V and 1 base at J, with 11 bases between. In germline, CDR1 is MNHNS, CDR2 SASEGT. CDR3 nucleotide sequence: TGTGCCAGCGATGAACAGGAGAACACCGGGGAGCTGTTTTTT. Encoded protein: CASDEQENTGELFF.

V usage is TRBV6-1 and J usage is TRBJ2-7; 9 positions match TRBD1. V shed 8 bases, J shed 1 base, and the junction held 6 bases outside the gene matches. This CDR3 comprises 14 residues. Germline V lookup: CDR1 MNHNS, CDR2 SASEGT. CDR3: CASPRGQGSYEQYF. The DNA of the CDR3 is TGTGCCAGCCCCCGGGGACAGGGATCCTACGAGCAGTACTTC.

The V and J genes are TRBV6-5 and TRBJ1-6, with TRBD1 identical over 7 bases. This CDR3 contains 14 residues. The germline gives CDR1 MNHEY, CDR2 SVGAGI. V lost 2 bases and J lost 8; bases outside the gene matches: 3. The CDR3, as DNA: TGTGCCAGCAGTTACCACGGGACAGATTCACCCCTCCACTTT. Translation gives CASSYHGTDSPLHF.

V and J are TRBV30 and TRBJ1-4; D remains unclear. Per germline, CDR1 GTSNPN and CDR2 SVGIG (reference sequence). The CDR3 spans 15 residues. With 2 bases removed from V and 0 bases from J, the gap between germline ends came to 10 bases. The CDR3 loop is CAWSPYTATNEKLFF. The CDR3 coding sequence is TGTGCCTGGAGTCCATACACTGCAACTAATGAAAAACTGTTTTTT. The variable domain in full, with the rest retrieved from reference TRBV30 and TRBJ1-4, is SQTIHQWPATLVQPVGSPLSLECTVEGTSNPNLYWYRQAAGRGLQLLFYSVGIGQISSEVPQNLSASRPQDRQFILSSKKLLLSDSGFYLCAWSPYTATNEKLFFGSGTQLSVL.

The V call is TRBV29-1, the J call TRBJ1-2; 10 nucleotides align to TRBD1. The CDR3 is made up of 13 amino acids. Per germline, CDR1 SQVTM and CDR2 ANQGSEA. Trimming at V came to 7 bases and at J to 8 bases, leaving 10 bases not matched to a gene. CDR3 coding DNA: TGCAGCGGCGGGCCGACAGGGGGCGAGGGCTACACCTTC. It encodes CSGGPTGGEGYTF.

The chain is built from TRBV2 and TRBJ1-5; TRBD1 agrees at 8 bases. V gave up 3 bases and J gave up 0 bases; unmatched junction bases: 1. The germline gives CDR1 SNHLY, CDR2 FYNNEI. This CDR3 is built from 15 residues. This CDR3 is CASSETGASNQPQHF. The CDR3 nucleotides read TGTGCCAGCAGTGAGACAGGGGCTAGCAATCAGCCCCAGCATTTT.

Of note for this clone: The sample holds other DNA sequences that translate to the same CDR3. The chain is built from TRBV5-1 and TRBJ2-5, with D possibly being TRBD1 or TRBD2 (5 bases each). V lost 0 bases, J lost 5 bases, and 11 bases lay in between. The length of the CDR3 is 14 residues. Germline V CDR1 and CDR2: SGHRS, YFSETQ. The CDR3 loop is CASSLGGTGETQYF. In DNA, the CDR3 is TGCGCCAGCAGCTTGGGAGGGACGGGGGAGACCCAGTACTTC.

With respect to this clone: Germline and junction disagree at one end, which may indicate a read error. The chain couples TRBV7-2 to TRBJ2-7, with TRBD2 matching 14 bases. The CDR3 has 15 amino acids. CDR1 and CDR2 (germline): SGHTA, FQGNSA. In nucleotides, the CDR3 is TGTGCCAGCAGCCTAGCGACTAGCGGGAGGGAGGAGCAGTACTTC. Its translation: CASSLATSGREEQYF.

This clone has just a few counts. This chain joins TRBV6-5 and TRBJ1-2, with D uncertain. The V end lost 5 bases, the J end lost 6 bases, and 10 bases lay between the germline ends. This CDR3 spans 12 amino acids. Per the germline V gene, CDR1 is MNHEY and CDR2 is SVGAGI. CDR3 residues: CASSHQENGYTF. DNA for the CDR3: TGTGCCAGCAGTCACCAGGAAAATGGCTACACCTTC.

In regard to this clone: A single base separates this from a much larger clone, so it may be a read error. The same CDR3 arises from other DNA sequences in this sample as well. The J gene is TRBJ1-2, the V gene TRBV27; D possibly corresponds to TRBD1 (6 bases). The CDR3 consists of 15 residues. Looked up from germline, CDR1 is MNHEY and CDR2 is SMNVEV (reference sequence). This CDR3 is CASSSLRQAVEGYTF. The CDR3 DNA reads TGTGCTAGCAGTTCCCTGAGACAGGCGGTGGAGGGCTACACCTTC.

The CDR3 DNA follows: TGTGCCAGCAGTGCACAGGGAAAGAATGAAGCTTTCTTT. As protein: CASSAQGKNEAFF. The chain has TRBV2 and TRBJ1-1, with a weak D call TRBD1 (6 bases). Per the germline V gene, CDR1 is SNHLY and CDR2 is FYNNEI. This CDR3 contains 13 residues. Trimming removed 4 bases at V and 7 bases at J, with 13 bases between.

V is TRBV4-1 and J is TRBJ1-4; weak D call: TRBD1 (6 bases). The V gene lost 4 bases and the J gene lost 4 bases, with 16 bases spanning the gap. Germline V gives CDR1 MGHRA, CDR2 YSYEKL. The CDR3 is 16 amino acids. For the CDR3, the DNA is TGCGCCAGCAGCCCAGACCTCGGGGGCCTTAATGAAAAACTGTTTTTT. Encoded protein: CASSPDLGGLNEKLFF.

This clone showed up just a few times. V gene TRBV25-1 combines with J gene TRBJ1-2; 7 bases align to TRBD1. The V gene end was trimmed by 6 bases and the J gene end by 6 bases; junction bases not matched to a gene: 7. CDR1 and CDR2 from the germline V gene are MGHDK and SYGVNS. The CDR3 is 13 residues long. The CDR3 loop reads CASSWGTEDGYTF. The CDR3, as DNA: TGTGCCAGCAGCTGGGGGACAGAAGATGGCTACACCTTC.

The chain carries TRBV10-2 and TRBJ2-3; no definite D call. The CDR3 runs to 14 residues. The V end was cut by 4 bases, the J end by 1 base, with 9 bases between. Germline CDR1 is WSHSY and CDR2 is SAAADI. The CDR3 protein is CASSVYSGTDTQYF. The CDR3 nucleotides are TGCGCCAGCAGTGTGTACTCGGGCACAGATACGCAGTATTTT.

This chain connects TRBV7-9 to TRBJ1-3; 7 bases align to TRBD1. CDR1 SEHNR and CDR2 FQNEAQ come from the germline V gene (reference sequence). CDR3 length: 16 amino acids. V lost 4 bases, J lost 0 bases, and 6 bases stayed unmatched. This chain's CDR3 is CASSYRQGNSGNTIYF. CDR3 in DNA: TGTGCCAGCAGCTACCGACAGGGCAACTCTGGAAACACCATATATTTT.

The rearrangement uses TRBV9 and TRBJ2-1, with 10 bases lining up with TRBD2. This CDR3 spans 15 amino acids. Germline CDR1 SGDLS, CDR2 YYNGEE. Trimming took 3 bases from V and 5 from J; bases not matched to a gene: 5. CDR3 amino acids: CASSARAGGHNEQFF. CDR3 bases: TGTGCCAGCAGCGCCAGAGCGGGGGGGCACAATGAGCAGTTCTTC.

V is TRBV5-4 and J is TRBJ2-7, with 9 bases lining up with TRBD1. Trimming removed 4 bases from V and 2 bases from J; junction bases left unmatched: 7. Germline V lookup: CDR1 SGHNT, CDR2 YYREEE (reference sequence). The CDR3 is 15 residues long. The CDR3 here is CASSVPGQGPYEQYF. Written as DNA, the CDR3 is TGTGCCAGCAGCGTACCGGGACAGGGACCCTACGAGCAGTACTTC. The variable domain in full, completed from reference TRBV5-4 and TRBJ2-7, reads ETGVTQSPTHLIKTRGQQVTLRCSSQSGHNTVSWYQQALGQGPQFIFQYYREEENGRGNFPPRFSGLQFPNYSSELNVNALELDDSALYLCASSVPGQGPYEQYFGPGTRLTVT.

The rearrangement joins TRBV2 to TRBJ1-6; the match to TRBD1 covers 7 bases. The CDR3 loop spans 15 amino acids. Germline V gene data show CDR1 as SNHLY and CDR2 as FYNNEI. J was trimmed by 6 bases and V by 2 bases; bases with no gene match: 4. CDR3 sequence: CASSEQGTANSPLHF. CDR3 DNA: TGTGCCAGCAGTGAACAGGGGACAGCTAATTCACCCCTCCACTTT.

This rearrangement joins TRBV6-1 to TRBJ2-3; D might be TRBD1 or TRBD2, each matching 5 bases. Between the trimmed V and J ends, which lost 2 bases and 0 bases, there was a span of 12 bases. Germline V gene lookup returns CDR1 MNHNS and CDR2 SASEGT. CDR3 size: 16 residues. The CDR3: CASSEPGSPSTDTQYF. The CDR3 coding sequence is TGTGCCAGCAGTGAACCAGGGAGTCCTAGCACAGATACGCAGTATTTT.

This clone was seen only once. The V call is TRBV2, the J call TRBJ2-7; D uncertain. Germline V gives CDR1 SNHLY, CDR2 FYNNEI. V lost 6 bases, J lost 2 bases, and 14 bases lay in between. The CDR3 contains 14 residues. The CDR3 loop reads CASRALGAAYEQYF. In DNA form, the CDR3 reads TGTGCCAGCAGGGCACTTGGAGCCGCCTACGAGCAGTACTTC.

This chain links TRBV11-2 with TRBJ2-7, with TRBD2 as a possible D gene (5 bases). Deletions cut 6 bases from V and 0 bases from J, with 12 bases between. This CDR3 region has 14 residues. Germline lookup yields CDR1 SGHAT and CDR2 FQNNGV. The CDR3 protein is CASRAGWASYEQYF. DNA of the CDR3: TGTGCCAGCAGGGCGGGTTGGGCCTCCTACGAGCAGTACTTC. Using reference TRBV11-2 and TRBJ2-7 for the parts outside the CDR3, the full variable domain is EAGVAQSPRYKIIEKRQSVAFWCNPISGHATLYWYQQILGQGPKLLIQFQNNGVVDDSQLPKDRFSAERLKGVDSTLKIQPAKLEDSAVYLCASRAGWASYEQYFGPGTRLTVT.

The rearrangement uses TRBV10-3 and TRBJ1-1, with 8 bases fitting TRBD1. V was pared by 6 bases and J by 5 bases, with 11 bases of the junction left unmatched. CDR3 length: 15 amino acids. CDR1 and CDR2 (germline): ENHRY, SYGVKD. CDR3 residues: CAISLDRGMRTEAFF. The CDR3 DNA follows: TGTGCCATCAGCCTAGACAGGGGAATGAGGACTGAAGCTTTCTTT.